This TCR beta chain originates from a study of T cell responses to AZD1222 COVID-19 vaccine. Sequencing used immunoSEQ multiplex PCR; TCRdb keeps in-frame clones, though not all of them. The table shows about 110,000 clones, with around nine tenths occurring only once. CDR1 and CDR2 (germline): MNHEY, SVGAGI. The V and J ends lost 5 bases and 5 bases respectively, with 15 bases between them. The CDR3 consists of 14 residues. The sequence derives from an adult in good health. The chain combines TRBV6-5 with TRBJ1-1; D might be TRBD1 (6 bases). This sample comprised peripheral blood, obtained on day 0 of AZD1222 vaccination. Here the CDR3 reads CASSTRQERTEAFF. The DNA for the CDR3 is TGTGCCAGCAGTACTCGACAGGAGCGGACTGAAGCTTTCTTT.